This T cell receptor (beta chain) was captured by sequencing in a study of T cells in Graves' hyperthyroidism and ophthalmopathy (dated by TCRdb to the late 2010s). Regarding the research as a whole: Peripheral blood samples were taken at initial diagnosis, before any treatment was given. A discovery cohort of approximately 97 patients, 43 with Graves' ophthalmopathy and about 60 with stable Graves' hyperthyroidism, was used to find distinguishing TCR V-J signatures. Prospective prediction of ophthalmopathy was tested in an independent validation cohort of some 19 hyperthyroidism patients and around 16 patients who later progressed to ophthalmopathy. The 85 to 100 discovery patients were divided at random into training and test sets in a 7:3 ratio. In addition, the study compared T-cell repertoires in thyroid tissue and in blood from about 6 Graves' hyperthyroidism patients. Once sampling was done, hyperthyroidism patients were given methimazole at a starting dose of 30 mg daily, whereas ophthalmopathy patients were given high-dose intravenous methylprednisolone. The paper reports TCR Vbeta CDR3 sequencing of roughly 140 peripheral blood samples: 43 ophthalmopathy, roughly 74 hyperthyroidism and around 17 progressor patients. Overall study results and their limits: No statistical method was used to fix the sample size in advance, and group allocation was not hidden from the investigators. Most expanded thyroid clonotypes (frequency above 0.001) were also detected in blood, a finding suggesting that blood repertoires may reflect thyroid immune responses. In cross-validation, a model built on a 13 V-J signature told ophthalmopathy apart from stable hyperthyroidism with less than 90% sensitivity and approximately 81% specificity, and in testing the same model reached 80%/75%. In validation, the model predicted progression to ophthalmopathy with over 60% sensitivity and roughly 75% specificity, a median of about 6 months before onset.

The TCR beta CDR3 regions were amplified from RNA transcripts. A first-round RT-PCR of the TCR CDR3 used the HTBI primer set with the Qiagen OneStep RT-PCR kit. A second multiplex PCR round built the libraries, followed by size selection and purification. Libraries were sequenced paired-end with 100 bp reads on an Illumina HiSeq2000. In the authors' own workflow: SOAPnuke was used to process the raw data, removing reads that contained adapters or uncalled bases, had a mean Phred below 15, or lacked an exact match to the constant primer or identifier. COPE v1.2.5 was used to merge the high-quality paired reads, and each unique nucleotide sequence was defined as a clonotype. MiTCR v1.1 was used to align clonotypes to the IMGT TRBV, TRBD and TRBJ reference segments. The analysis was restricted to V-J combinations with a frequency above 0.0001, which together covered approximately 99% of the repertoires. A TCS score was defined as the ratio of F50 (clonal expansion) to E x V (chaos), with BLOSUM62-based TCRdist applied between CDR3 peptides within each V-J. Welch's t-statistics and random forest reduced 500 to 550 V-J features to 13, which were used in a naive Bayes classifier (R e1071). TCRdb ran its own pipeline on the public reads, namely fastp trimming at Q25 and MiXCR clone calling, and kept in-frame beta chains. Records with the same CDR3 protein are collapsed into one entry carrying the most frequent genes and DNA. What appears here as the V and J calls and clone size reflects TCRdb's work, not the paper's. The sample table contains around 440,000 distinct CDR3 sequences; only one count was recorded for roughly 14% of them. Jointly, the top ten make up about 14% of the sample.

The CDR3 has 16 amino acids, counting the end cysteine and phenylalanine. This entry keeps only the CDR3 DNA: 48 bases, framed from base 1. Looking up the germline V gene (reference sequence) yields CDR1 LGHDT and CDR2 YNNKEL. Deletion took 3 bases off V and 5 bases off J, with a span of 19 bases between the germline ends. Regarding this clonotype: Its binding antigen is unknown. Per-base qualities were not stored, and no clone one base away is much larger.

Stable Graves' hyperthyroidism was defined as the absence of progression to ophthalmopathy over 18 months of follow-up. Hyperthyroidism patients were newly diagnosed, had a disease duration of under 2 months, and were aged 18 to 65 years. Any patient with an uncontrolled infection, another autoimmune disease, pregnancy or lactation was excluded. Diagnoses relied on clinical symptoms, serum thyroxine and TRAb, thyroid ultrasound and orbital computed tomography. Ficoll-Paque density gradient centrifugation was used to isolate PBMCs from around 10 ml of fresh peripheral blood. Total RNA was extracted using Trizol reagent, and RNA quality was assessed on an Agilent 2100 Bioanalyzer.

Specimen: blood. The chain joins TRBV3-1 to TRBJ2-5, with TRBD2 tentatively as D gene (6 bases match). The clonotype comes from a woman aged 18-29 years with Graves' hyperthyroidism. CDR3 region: CASSHLGSSDGETQYF. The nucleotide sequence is TGTGCCAGCAGCCACCTAGGGTCTAGCGACGGGGAGACCCAGTACTTC.